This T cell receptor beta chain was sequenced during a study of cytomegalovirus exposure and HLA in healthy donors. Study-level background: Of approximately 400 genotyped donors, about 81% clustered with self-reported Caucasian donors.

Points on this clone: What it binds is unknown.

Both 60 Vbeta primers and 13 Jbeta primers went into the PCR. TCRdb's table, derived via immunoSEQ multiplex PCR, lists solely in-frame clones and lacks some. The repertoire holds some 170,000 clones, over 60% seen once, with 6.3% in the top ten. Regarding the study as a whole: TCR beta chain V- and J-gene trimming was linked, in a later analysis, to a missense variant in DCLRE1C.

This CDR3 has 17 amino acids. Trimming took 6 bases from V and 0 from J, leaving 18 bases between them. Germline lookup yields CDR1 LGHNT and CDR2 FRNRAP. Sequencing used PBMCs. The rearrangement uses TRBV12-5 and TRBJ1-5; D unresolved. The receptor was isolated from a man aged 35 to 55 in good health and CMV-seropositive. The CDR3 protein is CASGPLYSEDSNQPQHF. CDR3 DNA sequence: TGTGCTAGTGGCCCCTTATACTCCGAGGATAGCAATCAGCCCCAGCATTTT.